These 14 T cell receptor beta chains originate from one sample sequenced in a study of regulatory T cells in long-lasting Graves disease (dated by TCRdb to the early 2020s). Libraries were made using multiplex PCR. Sequenced using an Illumina HiSeq 4000. TCR beta libraries were built with iRepertoire HTBI primers and Arm-PCR amplification of CDR3 regions. TCRdb applied fastp at Q25 and MiXCR to the public reads, then kept only in-frame beta chains. Entries are consolidated by CDR3 protein sequence, retaining the most common genes and DNA. This sample lists about 660,000 distinct CDR3 sequences; about 30% were detected once. About 42% of the sample belongs to the ten largest clones. The time point label for this specimen denotes: persistent/refractory GD, antithyroid drugs over 5 years with positive TRAb. RNA was extracted from PBMCs in TRIzol for both TCR sequencing and RNA sequencing. The specimen was peripheral blood mononuclear cells (PBMCs), collected when the disease was refractory, from a patient treated with antithyroid drugs. The receptors here all came from a female donor with Graves disease.

The CDR3 DNA reads TGTGCCAGCAGCTTAGATATGGGGGATACTGAAGCTTTCTTT. Residues: CASSLDMGDTEAFF. This chain joins TRBV11-2 and TRBJ1-1, with D possibly being TRBD1 (5 bases). CDR3 length: 14 amino acids. Germline-derived CDR1 and CDR2 are SGHAT and FQNNGV. Trimming cost V 0 bases and J 5 bases, with 10 bases left between them.

V and J are TRBV12-3 or TRBV12-4 and TRBJ1-5; 7 bases fit TRBD1. Unmatched junction bases numbered 7, after V lost 7 bases and J lost 7 bases. The CDR3 runs to 13 residues. CDR3 bases: TGTGCCAGCACCAAAGGACAGGTCCAGCCCCAGCATTTT. It translates to CASTKGQVQPQHF.

J is TRBJ1-1 and V is TRBV6-5; 9 bases line up with TRBD1. The ends lost 1 base at V and 8 bases at J; junction bases unmatched: 5. The CDR3 length is 14 residues. Germline lookup yields CDR1 MNHEY and CDR2 SVGAGI. The CDR3, as DNA: TGTGCCAGCAGTTACTGGCTGGGACAGGGAGAAGCTTTCTTT. It encodes CASSYWLGQGEAFF.

This clonotype has only a few counts. The chain is built from TRBV5-1 and TRBJ1-3; unclear D gene. The germline gives CDR1 SGHRS, CDR2 YFSETQ. CDR3 length: 13 residues. V was shortened by 0 bases and J by 3 bases, with 4 bases between the two germline ends. The CDR3 protein is CASSLEGGNTIYF. In nucleotides, the CDR3 is TGCGCCAGCAGCTTGGAGGGTGGAAACACCATATATTTT.

The V and J genes are TRBV7-3 and TRBJ2-2; D is uncertain. V was shortened by 0 bases and J by 3 bases, with 5 bases between the two germline ends. The CDR3 is 14 amino acids. Germline lookup yields CDR1 SGHTA and CDR2 FQGTGA. In DNA form, the CDR3 reads TGTGCCAGCAGCTTAACGTTCCACACCGGGGAGCTGTTTTTT. It yields the protein CASSLTFHTGELFF.

This clonotype appeared a few times. The junction departs from germline at one end; a sequencing error may be responsible. V and J are TRBV6-4 and TRBJ1-2, with D tentatively TRBD1 (5 bases). The length of the CDR3 is 20 residues. Germline V gene data show CDR1 as MRHNA and CDR2 as SNTAGT. CDR3 amino acids: CASSELSGTPGHGLVSGYTF. The CDR3 DNA sequence: TGCGCCAGCAGTGAACTATCTGGGACCCCCGGGCACGGCCTAGTGAGTGGCTACACCTTC.

This clonotype was seen a few times. The chain has TRBV7-9 and TRBJ2-5; TRBD2 might be the D (5 bases). Germline V gene data show CDR1 as SEHNR and CDR2 as FQNEAQ (reference sequence). V shed 4 bases and J shed 3 bases, with 12 bases lying between them. The CDR3 length is 14 residues. This CDR3 reads CASSSESGKETQYF. The CDR3 DNA follows: TGTGCCAGCAGCTCTGAAAGCGGAAAAGAGACCCAGTACTTC.

The rearrangement joins TRBV6-1 to TRBJ2-7; 7 bases match TRBD2. The V gene end was trimmed by 5 bases and the J gene end by 4 bases; junction bases not matched to a gene: 14. This CDR3 region has 16 residues. The germline gives CDR1 MNHNS, CDR2 SASEGT. CDR3 nucleotides: TGTGCCAGCAGTCCACCAGCGGGGAGCGGCGTATACGAGCAGTACTTC. Its translation: CASSPPAGSGVYEQYF.

This clonotype was detected ten times or more. The chain employs TRBV6-5 and TRBJ1-2; TRBD1 might be the D (5 bases). V lost 2 bases and J 2 bases, leaving 9 bases between the germline ends. The CDR3 totals 14 residues. Germline lookup yields CDR1 MNHEY and CDR2 SVGAGI. This CDR3 is CASSYGQGNYGYTF. CDR3 coding DNA: TGTGCCAGCAGTTACGGTCAGGGAAACTATGGCTACACCTTC.

This clonotype came up a few times. This chain connects TRBV2 to TRBJ2-1; D possibly corresponds to TRBD1 (6 bases). This CDR3 is 15 amino acids long. V was shortened by 4 bases and J by 4 bases, with 14 bases between the two germline ends. Germline CDR1 and CDR2: SNHLY and FYNNEI. CDR3 in DNA: TGTGCCAGCAGTGTAGCTGAGAGGGGGTACAATGAGCAGTTCTTC. Its translation: CASSVAERGYNEQFF.

The J gene is TRBJ2-7, the V gene TRBV29-1, with TRBD2 identical over 8 bases. The CDR3 covers 14 residues. Germline V lookup: CDR1 SQVTM, CDR2 ANQGSEA. J was trimmed by 6 bases and V by 4 bases; bases with no gene match: 11. For the CDR3, the DNA is TGCAGCGTTGGGGGGGTAGCGGGATCGGTCGAGCAGTACTTC. Protein sequence: CSVGGVAGSVEQYF.

This clonotype came up many times. This chain's CDR3 is CATSDGRAGETQYF. The DNA for the CDR3 is TGTGCCACCAGTGACGGTCGAGCGGGGGAGACCCAGTACTTC. This chain connects TRBV24-1 to TRBJ2-5, with 7 bases matching TRBD2. This CDR3 has 14 residues. In germline, CDR1 is KGHDR, CDR2 SFDVKD. The ends lost 4 bases at V and 5 bases at J; junction bases unmatched: 6.

The V call is TRBV30, the J call TRBJ1-1; D call uncertain. The CDR3 runs 12 residues. V lost 2 bases and J lost 8, with 12 bases in between. Germline-derived CDR1 and CDR2 are GTSNPN and SVGIG (reference sequence). The CDR3 loop is CAWSPRFGEAFF. CDR3 sequence (DNA): TGTGCCTGGAGTCCCAGATTTGGGGAAGCTTTCTTT.

This clonotype was seen ten or more times. V is TRBV28 and J is TRBJ2-7; 14 bases agree with TRBD2. The CDR3 runs 15 residues. Per the germline V gene, CDR1 is MDHEN and CDR2 is SYDVKM. The J segment lost 6 bases and the V segment lost 6 bases, leaving 7 bases of the junction unmatched. The CDR3, as DNA: TGTGCCAGCAGCCCACCGGGACTAGCGGGAGTCGAGCAGTACTTC. It yields the protein CASSPPGLAGVEQYF.